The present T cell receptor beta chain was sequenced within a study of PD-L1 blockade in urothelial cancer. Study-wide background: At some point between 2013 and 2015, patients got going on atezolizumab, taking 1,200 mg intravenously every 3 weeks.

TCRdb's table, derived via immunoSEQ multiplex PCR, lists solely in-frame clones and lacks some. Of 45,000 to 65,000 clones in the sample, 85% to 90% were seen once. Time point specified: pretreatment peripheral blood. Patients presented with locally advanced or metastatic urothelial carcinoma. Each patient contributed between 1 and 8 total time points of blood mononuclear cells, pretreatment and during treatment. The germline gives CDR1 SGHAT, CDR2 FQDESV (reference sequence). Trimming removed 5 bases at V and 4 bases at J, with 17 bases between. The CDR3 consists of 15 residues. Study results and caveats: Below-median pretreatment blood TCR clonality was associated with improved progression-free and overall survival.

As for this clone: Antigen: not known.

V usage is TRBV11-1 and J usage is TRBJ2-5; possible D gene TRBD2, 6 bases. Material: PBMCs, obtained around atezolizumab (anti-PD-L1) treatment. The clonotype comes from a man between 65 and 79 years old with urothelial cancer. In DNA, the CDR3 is TGTGCCAGCAGCCGGAGACTAGGAGGAGGAGAGACCCAGTACTTC. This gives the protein CASSRRLGGGETQYF.